The clone carrying this T cell receptor (beta chain) was observed many times. Antigen unknown. This entry is derived from a study of early T cells in non-severe SARS-CoV-2 infection. Study-level points and caveats: Private and CD4 specificities were missed by VDJdb matching, skewed to anti-spike CD8.

Each single cDNA molecule received a unique molecular identifier. Each CDR3 protein is one row after TCRdb ran MiXCR on the 5' RACE reads. The sample consists of some 67,000 distinct CDR3 sequences, 12% to 15% of them appearing once. The CDR3 length is 13 residues. Looked up from germline, CDR1 is SGHDN and CDR2 is FVKESK. The junction had 6 bases not matched to a gene; V was cut back by 4 bases and J by 6 bases. The sequencing sample was made of whole blood. The chain combines TRBV14 with TRBJ2-7; TRBD1 aligns across 7 bases. The sequence was obtained from an adult who was a healthcare worker with PCR-confirmed SARS-CoV-2 infection or an uninfected control (not recorded which). This CDR3 is CASSPGTEGEQYF. CDR3 sequence (DNA): TGTGCCAGCAGCCCCGGGACAGAGGGCGAGCAGTACTTC. The full variable domain, completed using reference TRBV14 and TRBJ2-7, is EAGVTQFPSHSVIEKGQTVTLRCDPISGHDNLYWYRRVMGKEIKFLLHFVKESKQDESGMPNNRFLAERTGGTYSTLKVQPAELEDSGVYFCASSPGTEGEQYFGPGTRLTVT.